This T cell receptor (beta chain) was profiled in a study of blood T cell repertoires in COVID-19. This clone was counted once. The CDR3 contains 20 residues. The ends lost 0 bases at V and 2 bases at J; junction bases unmatched: 14. CDR1 and CDR2 (germline): LGHNA, YSLEER. Original handling: Estimation of nucleated cell counts relied on the amplification of reference gene primers. Some clones are missing from TCRdb's copy, which holds only in-frame ones; the method was immunoSEQ multiplex PCR. V, J and clone size are those of that table, while D and trimming were read from the DNA. The table shows about 28,000 clones, with 76% occurring only once.

This chain uses TRBV4-3 with TRBJ2-3; the match to TRBD2 covers 10 bases. The sample consisted of peripheral blood. The clonotype comes from a man between 65 and 85 years old with acute or convalescent COVID-19. The CDR3 DNA reads TGCGCCAGCAGCCAAGATTTTTCCGGGACTAGCGACTACTTCACAGATACGCAGTATTTT. Translated: CASSQDFSGTSDYFTDTQYF.